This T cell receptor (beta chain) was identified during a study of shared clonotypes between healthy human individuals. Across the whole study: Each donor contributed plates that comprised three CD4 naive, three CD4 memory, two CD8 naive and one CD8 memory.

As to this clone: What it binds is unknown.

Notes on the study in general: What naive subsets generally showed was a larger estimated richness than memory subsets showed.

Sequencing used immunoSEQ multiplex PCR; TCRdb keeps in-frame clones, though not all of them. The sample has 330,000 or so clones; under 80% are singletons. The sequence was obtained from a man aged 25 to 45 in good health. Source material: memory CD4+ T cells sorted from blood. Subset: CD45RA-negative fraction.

CDR3 in DNA: TGTGCCAGCAGCCAAGAGGGTAGTGGGAGCTCCTACAATGAGCAGTTCTTC. Protein product: CASSQEGSGSSYNEQFF. The V and J genes are TRBV4-2 and TRBJ2-1; D may be TRBD2 (5 bases). CDR1 LGHNA and CDR2 YNFKEQ come from the germline V gene. The length of the CDR3 is 17 residues. Trimming removed 0 bases from V and 0 bases from J, with 12 bases in between.